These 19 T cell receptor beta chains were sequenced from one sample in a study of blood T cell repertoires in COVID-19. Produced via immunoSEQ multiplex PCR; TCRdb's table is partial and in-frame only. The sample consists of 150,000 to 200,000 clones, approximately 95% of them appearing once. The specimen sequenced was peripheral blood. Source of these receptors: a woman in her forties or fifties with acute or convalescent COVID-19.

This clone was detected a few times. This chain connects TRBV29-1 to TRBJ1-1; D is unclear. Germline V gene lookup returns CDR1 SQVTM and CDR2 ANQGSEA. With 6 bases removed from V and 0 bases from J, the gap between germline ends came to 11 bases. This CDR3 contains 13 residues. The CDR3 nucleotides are TGCAGCGTCAGGATAGACATGAACACTGAAGCTTTCTTT. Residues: CSVRIDMNTEAFF.

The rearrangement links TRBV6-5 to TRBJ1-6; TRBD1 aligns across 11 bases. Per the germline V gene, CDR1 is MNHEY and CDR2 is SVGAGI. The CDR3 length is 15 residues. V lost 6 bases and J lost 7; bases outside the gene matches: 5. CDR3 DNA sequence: TGTGCCAGCAGAAGGGACAGGGGGTGGAATTCACCCCTCCACTTT. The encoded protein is CASRRDRGWNSPLHF.

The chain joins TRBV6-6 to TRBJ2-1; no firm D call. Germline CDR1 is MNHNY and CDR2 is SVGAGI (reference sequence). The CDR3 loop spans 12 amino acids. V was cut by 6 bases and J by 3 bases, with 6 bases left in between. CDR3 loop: CASSSIYNEQFF. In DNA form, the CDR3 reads TGTGCCAGCAGCTCTATCTACAATGAGCAGTTCTTC.

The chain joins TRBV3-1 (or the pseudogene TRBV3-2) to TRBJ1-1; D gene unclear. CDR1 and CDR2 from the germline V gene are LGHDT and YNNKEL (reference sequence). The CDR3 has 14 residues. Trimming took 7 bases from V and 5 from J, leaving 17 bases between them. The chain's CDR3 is CASTPVSSTTEAFF. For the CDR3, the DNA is TGTGCCAGCACGCCCGTTAGCAGCACGACTGAAGCTTTCTTT.

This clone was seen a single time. The CDR3, as DNA: TGTGCCAGCAGCTTGGTCGGACAGGGACACTACGAGCAGTACTTC. It codes for CASSLVGQGHYEQYF. This chain links TRBV5-6 with TRBJ2-7; 8 bases line up with TRBD1. The CDR3 consists of 15 residues. The germline V gene encodes CDR1 SGHDT and CDR2 YYEEEE. Trimming at V came to 0 bases and at J to 3 bases, leaving 5 bases not matched to a gene.

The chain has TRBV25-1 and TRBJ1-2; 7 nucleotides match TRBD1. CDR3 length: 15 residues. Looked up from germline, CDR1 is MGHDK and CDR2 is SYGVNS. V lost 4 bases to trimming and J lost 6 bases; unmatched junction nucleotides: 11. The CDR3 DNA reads TGTGCCAGCAGTGGTCGGGAGGGGGCGCGAGATGGCTACACCTTC. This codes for CASSGREGARDGYTF.

This chain's CDR3 is CASSLTAGKYNEQFF. Here the CDR3 DNA reads TGTGCCAGCAGCTTAACGGCAGGTAAATACAATGAGCAGTTCTTC. This sequence joins TRBV7-3 and TRBJ2-1; no clear D gene. V gave up 0 bases and J gave up 4 bases, with 10 bases separating them. This CDR3 has 15 amino acids. Germline V gene lookup returns CDR1 SGHTA and CDR2 FQGTGA.

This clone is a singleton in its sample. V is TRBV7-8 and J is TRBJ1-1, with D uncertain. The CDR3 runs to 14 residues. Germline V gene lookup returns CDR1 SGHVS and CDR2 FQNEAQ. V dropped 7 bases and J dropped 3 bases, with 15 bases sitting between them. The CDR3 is CASTPTEVHTEAFF. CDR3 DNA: TGTGCCAGCACCCCGACGGAGGTTCACACTGAAGCTTTCTTT. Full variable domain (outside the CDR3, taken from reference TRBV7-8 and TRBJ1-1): GAGVSQSPRYKVAKRGQDVALRCDPISGHVSLFWYQQALGQGPEFLTYFQNEAQLDKSGLPSDRFFAERPEGSVSTLKIQRTQQEDSAVYLCASTPTEVHTEAFFGQGTRLTVV.

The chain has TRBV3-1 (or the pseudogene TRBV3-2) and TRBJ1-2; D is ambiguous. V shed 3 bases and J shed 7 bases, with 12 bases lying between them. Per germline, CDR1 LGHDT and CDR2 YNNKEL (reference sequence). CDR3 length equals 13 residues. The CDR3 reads CASSHRLGSGYTF. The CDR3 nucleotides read TGTGCCAGCAGCCATCGGCTAGGATCTGGCTACACCTTC.

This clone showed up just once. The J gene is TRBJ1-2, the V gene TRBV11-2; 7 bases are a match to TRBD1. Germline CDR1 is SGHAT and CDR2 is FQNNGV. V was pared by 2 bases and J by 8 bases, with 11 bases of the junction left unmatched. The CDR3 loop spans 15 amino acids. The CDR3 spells CASSLQKTGIGGYTF. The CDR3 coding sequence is TGTGCCAGCAGCTTACAAAAGACAGGGATAGGCGGCTACACCTTC.

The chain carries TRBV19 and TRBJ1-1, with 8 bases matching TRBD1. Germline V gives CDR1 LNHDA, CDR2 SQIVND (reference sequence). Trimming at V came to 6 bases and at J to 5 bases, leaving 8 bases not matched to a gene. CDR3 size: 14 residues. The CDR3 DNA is TGTGCCAGTAGAAAAACAGGGGGGAGTACTGAAGCTTTCTTT. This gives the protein CASRKTGGSTEAFF.

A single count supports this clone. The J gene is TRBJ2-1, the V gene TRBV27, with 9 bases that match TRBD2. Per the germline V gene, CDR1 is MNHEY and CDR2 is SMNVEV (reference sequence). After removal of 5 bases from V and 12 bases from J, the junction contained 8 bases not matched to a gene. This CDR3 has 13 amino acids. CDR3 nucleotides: TGTGCCAGCAGTCCGATAGCGGGAGTGGGGCAGTTCTTC. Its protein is CASSPIAGVGQFF.

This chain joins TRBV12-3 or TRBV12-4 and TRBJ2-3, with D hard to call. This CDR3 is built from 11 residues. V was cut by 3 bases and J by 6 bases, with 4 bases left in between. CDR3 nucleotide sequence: TGTGCCAGCAGTTTCGCGGATACGCAGTATTTT. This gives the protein CASSFADTQYF.

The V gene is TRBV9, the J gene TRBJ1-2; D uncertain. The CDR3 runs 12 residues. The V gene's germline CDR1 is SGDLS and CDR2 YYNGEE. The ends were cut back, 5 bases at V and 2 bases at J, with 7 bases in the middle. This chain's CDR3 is CASRRENYGYTF. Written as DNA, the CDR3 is TGTGCCAGCAGGCGGGAAAACTATGGCTACACCTTC.

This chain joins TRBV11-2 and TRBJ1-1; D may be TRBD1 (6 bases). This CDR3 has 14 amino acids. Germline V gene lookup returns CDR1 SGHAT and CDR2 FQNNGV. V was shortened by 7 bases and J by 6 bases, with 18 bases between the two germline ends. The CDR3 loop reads CASTLMGALAEAFF. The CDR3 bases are TGTGCCAGCACCCTCATGGGGGCGTTGGCTGAAGCTTTCTTT.

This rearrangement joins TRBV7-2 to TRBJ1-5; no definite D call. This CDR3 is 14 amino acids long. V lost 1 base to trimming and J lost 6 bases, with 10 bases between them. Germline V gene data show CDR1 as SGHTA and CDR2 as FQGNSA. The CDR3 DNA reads TGTGCCAGCAGCTTAGTCGGGTACGGTCAGCCCCAGCATTTT. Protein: CASSLVGYGQPQHF.

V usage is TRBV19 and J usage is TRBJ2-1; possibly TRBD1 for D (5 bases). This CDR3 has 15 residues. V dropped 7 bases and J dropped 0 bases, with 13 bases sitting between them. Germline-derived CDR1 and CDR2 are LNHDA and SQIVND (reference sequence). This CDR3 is CASTLQASSYNEQFF. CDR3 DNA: TGTGCCAGTACCCTACAGGCGAGCTCCTACAATGAGCAGTTCTTC.

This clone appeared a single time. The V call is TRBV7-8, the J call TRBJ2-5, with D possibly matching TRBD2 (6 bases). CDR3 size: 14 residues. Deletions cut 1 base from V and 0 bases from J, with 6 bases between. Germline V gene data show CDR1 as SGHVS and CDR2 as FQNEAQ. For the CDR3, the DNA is TGTGCCAGCAGCTTAGGGACTAACCAAGAGACCCAGTACTTC. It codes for CASSLGTNQETQYF.

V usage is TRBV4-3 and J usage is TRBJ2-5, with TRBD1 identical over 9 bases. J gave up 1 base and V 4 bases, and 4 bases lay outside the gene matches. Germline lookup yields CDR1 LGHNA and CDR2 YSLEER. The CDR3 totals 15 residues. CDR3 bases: TGCGCCAGCAGCCCCGGGACAGGGTTCCAAGAGACCCAGTACTTC. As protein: CASSPGTGFQETQYF.